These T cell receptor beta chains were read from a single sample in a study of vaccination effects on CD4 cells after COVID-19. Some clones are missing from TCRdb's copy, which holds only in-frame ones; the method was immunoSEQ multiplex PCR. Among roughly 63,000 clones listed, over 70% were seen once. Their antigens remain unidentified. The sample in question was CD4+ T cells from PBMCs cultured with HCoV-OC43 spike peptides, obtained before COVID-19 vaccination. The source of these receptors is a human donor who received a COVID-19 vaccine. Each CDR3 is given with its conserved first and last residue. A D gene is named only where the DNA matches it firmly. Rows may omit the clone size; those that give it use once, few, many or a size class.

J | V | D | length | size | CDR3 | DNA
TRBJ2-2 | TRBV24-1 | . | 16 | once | CATSDFSSANTGELFF | TGTGCCACCAGTGATTTCAGCTCTGCGAACACCGGGGAGCTGTTTTTT
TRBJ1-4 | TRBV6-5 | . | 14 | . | CAAQRLLGDEKLFF | TGTGCCGCCCAGAGGCTGCTTGGTGATGAAAAACTGTTTTTT
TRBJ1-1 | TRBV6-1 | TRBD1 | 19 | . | CASSERQGRGEPMNTEAFF | TGTGCCAGCAGTGAAAGGCAAGGCAGGGGGGAACCAATGAACACTGAAGCTTTCTTT
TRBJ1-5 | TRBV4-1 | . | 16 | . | CASSQVDMGINQPQHF | TGCGCCAGCAGCCAAGTGGATATGGGGATAAATCAGCCCCAGCATTTT
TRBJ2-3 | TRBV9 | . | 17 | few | CASSVGVRGGSTDTQYF | TGTGCCAGCAGCGTAGGGGTGCGGGGCGGGAGCACAGATACGCAGTATTTT
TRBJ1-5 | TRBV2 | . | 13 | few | CASSERENQPQHF | TGTGCCAGCAGTGAAAGGGAGAATCAGCCCCAGCATTTT
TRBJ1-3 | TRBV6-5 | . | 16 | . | CASSYSAASSGNTIYF | TGTGCCAGCAGTTACAGCGCGGCCAGCTCTGGAAACACCATATATTTT
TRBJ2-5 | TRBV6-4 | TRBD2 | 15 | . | CASRRTSGGGETQYF | TGTGCCAGCAGACGGACTAGCGGGGGCGGGGAGACCCAGTACTTC
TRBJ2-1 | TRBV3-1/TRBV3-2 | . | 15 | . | CASSQEPLIYNEQFF | TGTGCCAGCAGCCAGGAGCCCCTTATTTACAATGAGCAGTTCTTC
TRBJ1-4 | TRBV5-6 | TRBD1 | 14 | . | CATRRTGMNEKLFF | TGTGCCACCCGGAGGACAGGCATGAATGAAAAACTGTTTTTT
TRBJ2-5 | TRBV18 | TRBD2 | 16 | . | CASSPGLAGGQETQYF | TGTGCCAGCTCACCGGGACTAGCGGGGGGACAGGAGACCCAGTACTTC
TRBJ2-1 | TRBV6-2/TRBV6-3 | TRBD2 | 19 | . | CASSYTFGLAGIYYNEQFF | TGTGCCAGCAGTTACACGTTCGGATTAGCGGGGATTTACTACAATGAGCAGTTCTTC
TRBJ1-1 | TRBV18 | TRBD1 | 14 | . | CASSADRLNTEAFF | TGTGCCAGCTCAGCGGACAGGCTGAACACTGAAGCTTTCTTT
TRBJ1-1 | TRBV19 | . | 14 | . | CASSPGHSNTEAFF | TGTGCCAGTAGTCCCGGACACTCGAACACTGAAGCTTTCTTT
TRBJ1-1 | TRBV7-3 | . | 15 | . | CASSSQGGADTEAFF | TGTGCCAGCAGCTCACAAGGCGGGGCTGACACTGAAGCTTTCTTT
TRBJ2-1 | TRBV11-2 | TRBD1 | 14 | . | CASSLVGDRSGQFF | TGTGCCAGCAGCTTAGTGGGGGACAGGAGTGGGCAGTTCTTC
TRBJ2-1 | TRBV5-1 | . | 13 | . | CASHYSSYNEQFF | TGCGCCAGCCATTATAGCTCCTACAATGAGCAGTTCTTC
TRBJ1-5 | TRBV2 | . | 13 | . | CASRADSNQPQHF | TGTGCCAGCAGGGCTGACAGCAATCAGCCCCAGCATTTT
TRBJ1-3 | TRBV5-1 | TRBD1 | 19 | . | CASSLNILGQRSSGNTIYF | TGCGCCAGCAGCTTAAACATTTTGGGACAGCGATCCTCTGGAAACACCATATATTTT
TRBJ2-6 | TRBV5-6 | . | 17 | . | CASRIGQHASGANVLTF | TGTGCCAGCAGGATTGGACAGCATGCCTCTGGGGCCAACGTCCTGACTTTC
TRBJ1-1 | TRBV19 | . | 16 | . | CASSIEGSPVNTEAFF | TGTGCCAGTAGTATAGAGGGCAGCCCCGTTAACACTGAAGCTTTCTTT
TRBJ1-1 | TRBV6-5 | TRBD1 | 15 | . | CASSYMGQGSNEAFF | TGTGCCAGCAGTTACATGGGACAGGGTTCGAATGAAGCTTTCTTT
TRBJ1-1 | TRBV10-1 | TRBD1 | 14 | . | CASSPGTANTEAFF | TGCGCCAGCAGTCCCGGGACAGCGAACACTGAAGCTTTCTTT
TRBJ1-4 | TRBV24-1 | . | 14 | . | CATSDAGRTEKLFF | TGTGCCACCAGTGATGCAGGGCGGACTGAAAAACTGTTTTTT
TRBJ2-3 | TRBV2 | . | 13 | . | CASSERGTDTQYF | TGTGCCAGCAGTGAGCGAGGCACAGATACGCAGTATTTT
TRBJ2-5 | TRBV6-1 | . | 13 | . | CASSDRYQETQYF | TGTGCCAGCAGTGACCGGTACCAAGAGACCCAGTACTTC
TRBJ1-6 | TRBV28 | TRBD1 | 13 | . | CASGTGVNSPLHF | TGTGCCAGCGGGACAGGGGTTAATTCACCCCTCCACTTT
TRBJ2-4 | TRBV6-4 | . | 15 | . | CASSDIRLAKNIQYF | TGTGCCAGCAGTGACATAAGGCTAGCCAAAAACATTCAGTACTTC
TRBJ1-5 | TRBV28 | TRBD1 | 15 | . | CASSPQDRGNQPQHF | TGTGCCAGCAGTCCCCAGGACAGGGGCAATCAGCCCCAGCATTTT
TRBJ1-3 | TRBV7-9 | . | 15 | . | CASSLSLGKGNTIYF | TGTGCCAGCAGCTTAAGTTTGGGAAAAGGAAACACCATATATTTT
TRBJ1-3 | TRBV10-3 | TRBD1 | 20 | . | CAISGHGTGDSLRSGNTIYF | TGTGCCATCAGTGGGCACGGGACAGGAGACTCACTTCGCTCTGGAAACACCATATATTTT
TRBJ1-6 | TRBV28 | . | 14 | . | CASSWGGDNSPLHF | TGTGCCAGCAGTTGGGGGGGTGATAATTCACCCCTCCACTTT
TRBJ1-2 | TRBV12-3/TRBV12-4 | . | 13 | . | CASSSSGTYGYTF | TGTGCCAGCAGTTCTTCAGGGACCTATGGCTACACCTTC
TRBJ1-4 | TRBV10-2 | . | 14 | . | CASSVRGRSEKLFF | TGCGCCAGCAGTGTGAGGGGCCGGAGTGAAAAACTGTTTTTT
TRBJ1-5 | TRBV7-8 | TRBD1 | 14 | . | CASTSGGHNQPQHF | TGTGCCAGCACCTCAGGGGGCCACAATCAGCCCCAGCATTTT
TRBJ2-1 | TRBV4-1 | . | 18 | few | CASSQGVLANSFGDEQFF | TGCGCCAGCAGCCAAGGAGTCCTCGCTAACTCCTTTGGCGATGAGCAGTTCTTC
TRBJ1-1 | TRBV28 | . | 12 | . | CASSLRVTEAFF | TGTGCCAGCAGTCTCAGGGTTACTGAAGCTTTCTTT
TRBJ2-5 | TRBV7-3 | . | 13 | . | CASSLEGLGAQYF | TGTGCCAGCAGCTTAGAAGGACTTGGGGCCCAGTACTTC
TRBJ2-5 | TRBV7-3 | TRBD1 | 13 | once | CASSSRDRETQYF | TGTGCCAGCAGCTCCCGGGACAGAGAGACCCAGTACTTC
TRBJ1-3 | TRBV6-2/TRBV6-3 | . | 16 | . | CASSPPGRVSGNTIYF | TGTGCCAGCAGTCCCCCAGGCCGGGTATCGGGAAACACCATATATTTT
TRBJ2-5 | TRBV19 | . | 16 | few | CASSIQGGEDQETQYF | TGTGCCAGTAGTATTCAAGGCGGGGAGGACCAAGAGACCCAGTACTTC
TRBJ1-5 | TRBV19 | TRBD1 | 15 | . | CASSIGQGGPWPQHF | TGTGCCAGTAGTATCGGCCAGGGGGGTCCTTGGCCCCAGCATTTT
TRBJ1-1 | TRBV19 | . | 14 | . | CASSLKGGFTEAFF | TGTGCCAGTAGTTTGAAAGGGGGGTTCACTGAAGCTTTCTTT
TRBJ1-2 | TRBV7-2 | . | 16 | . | CASSLSLGTVGLGYTF | TGTGCCAGCAGCTTAAGCCTTGGGACGGTCGGATTGGGCTACACCTTC
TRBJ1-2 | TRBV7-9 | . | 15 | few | CASSSPVITNYGYTF | TGTGCCAGCAGCTCCCCGGTGATAACCAACTATGGCTACACCTTC
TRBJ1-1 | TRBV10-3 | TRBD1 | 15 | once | CAINNLGQGTTEAFF | TGTGCCATCAACAACTTGGGACAGGGCACCACTGAAGCTTTCTTT
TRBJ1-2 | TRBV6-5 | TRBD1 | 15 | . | CASSYYGTADYGYTF | TGTGCCAGCAGTTACTACGGGACAGCGGACTATGGCTACACCTTC
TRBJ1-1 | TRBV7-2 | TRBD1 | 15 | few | CASSVRQGSNTEAFF | TGTGCCAGCAGCGTCCGACAGGGGTCGAACACTGAAGCTTTCTTT
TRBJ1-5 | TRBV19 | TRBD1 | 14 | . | CASSIMAGGQPQHF | TGTGCCAGTAGTATCATGGCAGGGGGTCAGCCCCAGCATTTT
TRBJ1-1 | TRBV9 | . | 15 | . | CASSVGGGGNTEAFF | TGTGCCAGCAGCGTAGGGGGAGGGGGGAACACTGAAGCTTTCTTT
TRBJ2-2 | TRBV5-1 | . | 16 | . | CASSLVAGAGTGELFF | TGCGCCAGCAGCTTGGTGGCGGGGGCCGGAACCGGGGAGCTGTTTTTT
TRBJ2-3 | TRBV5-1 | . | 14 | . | CASSGSGPGNTQYF | TGCGCCAGCAGCGGATCGGGCCCGGGGAATACGCAGTATTTT
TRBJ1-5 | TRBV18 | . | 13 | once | CASAPDINQPQHF | TGTGCCAGCGCACCAGATATCAATCAGCCCCAGCATTTT
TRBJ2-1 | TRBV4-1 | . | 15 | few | CASSRGQNSYNEQFF | TGCGCCAGCAGCCGAGGACAGAACTCCTACAATGAGCAGTTCTTC